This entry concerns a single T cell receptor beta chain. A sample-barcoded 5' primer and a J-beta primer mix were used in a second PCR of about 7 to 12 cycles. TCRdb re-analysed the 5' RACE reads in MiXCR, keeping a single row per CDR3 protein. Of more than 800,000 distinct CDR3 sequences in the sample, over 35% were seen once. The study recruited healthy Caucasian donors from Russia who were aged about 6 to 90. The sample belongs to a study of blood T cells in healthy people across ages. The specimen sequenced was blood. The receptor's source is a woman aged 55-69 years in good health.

The CDR3: CASTGLAGGNSYNEQFF. CDR3 in DNA: TGTGCCAGCACGGGACTAGCGGGAGGGAACTCCTACAATGAGCAGTTCTTC. The chain links TRBV27 to TRBJ2-1, with 16 bases lining up with TRBD2. This CDR3 spans 17 amino acids. V was clipped by 7 bases and J by 0 bases; unmatched bases: 3. Germline V CDR1 and CDR2: MNHEY, SMNVEV (reference sequence).